The TCR beta chain described here comes from a study of CD8 T cells in Susac syndrome. About 0.5 to 1 ug RNA was reverse transcribed with random hexamers. The method of amplification for TCR beta CDR3 was immunoSEQ multiplex PCR, covering 54 Vbeta and 13 Jbeta. Via MiXCR, TCRdb re-called the immunoSEQ multiplex PCR reads, giving one row per CDR3 protein. This sample has approximately 120,000 distinct CDR3 sequences, with about nine tenths found just once. CDR3 size: 14 residues. From germline, CDR1 is SGHRS and CDR2 YFSETQ. V gave up 3 bases and J gave up 13 bases, with 17 bases separating them. The sequence was collected from a human donor in good health. Sequences were obtained from CD8+ T cells from PBMCs. The V call is TRBV5-1, the J call TRBJ1-6, with D unclear. In nucleotides, the CDR3 is TGCGCCAGCAGCTCGGGAACCGATCGTTCGCCCCTCCACTTT. This translates into CASSSGTDRSPLHF.